Only a few counts were recorded for the clone carrying this TCR beta chain. Its specificity is not known. Each sorted subset replicate got 200 ng genomic DNA, roughly 33,000 genomes. Sequencing used immunoSEQ multiplex PCR; TCRdb keeps in-frame clones, though not all of them. The table includes around 99,000 clones, 68% detected once. The sample is drawn from a study of shared clonotypes between healthy human individuals. Regarding the study as a whole: Deeper or shallower sequencing was expected to change how clonotypes are shared among donors.

This clonotype was obtained from a man aged 25-45 years in good health. The material sequenced was memory CD8+ T cells sorted from blood. Subset of the sample: CD45RO+ cells pooled with CCR7-negative TemRA cells.

The CDR3 region is CASSGTPGNQPQHF. The CDR3 coding sequence is TGTGCCAGCTCAGGGACACCAGGCAATCAGCCCCAGCATTTT. The V and J genes are TRBV7-8 and TRBJ1-5, with D maybe TRBD1 (6 bases). The CDR3 spans 14 residues. Per germline, CDR1 SGHVS and CDR2 FQNEAQ. V lost 8 bases to trimming and J lost 2 bases, with 13 bases between them.